Each of the 32 T cell receptor beta chains below was sequenced from the same sample in a study of T cell changes during pregnancy in multiple sclerosis. The method was immunoSEQ multiplex PCR; TCRdb's version includes in-frame clones alone and lacks a portion of them. Among about 56,000 clones, over 75% were seen once, and the ten largest hold roughly 2%. The input for sequencing was peripheral blood, taken in the first trimester of pregnancy. These TCRs come from a female donor in good health, enrolled as a control in a pregnancy study.

This clone was recorded only once. This chain joins TRBV6-1 and TRBJ2-7, with 10 bases fitting TRBD1. With V trimmed by 3 bases and J by 8 bases, 10 bases remained unmatched. CDR1 MNHNS and CDR2 SASEGT come from the germline V gene. The CDR3 extends over 15 amino acids. The chain's CDR3 is CASSDLTGGLTKQYF. DNA of the CDR3: TGTGCCAGCAGTGACCTGACAGGGGGCCTTACCAAGCAGTACTTC.

The chain joins TRBV5-1 to TRBJ1-1; D is unresolved. CDR3 length equals 14 residues. Per the germline V gene, CDR1 is SGHRS and CDR2 is YFSETQ. V was cut by 4 bases and J by 2 bases, with 12 bases left in between. The CDR3 DNA follows: TGCGCCAGCAGCCAAGACACGACAAACACTGAAGCTTTCTTT. Protein: CASSQDTTNTEAFF.

The V call is TRBV9, the J call TRBJ1-1, with D hard to call. Germline CDR1 is SGDLS and CDR2 is YYNGEE. The CDR3 totals 13 residues. Trimming took off 3 bases at V and 8 bases at J, with 14 bases between the two ends. CDR3 protein: CASSASPQQEAFF. The CDR3 nucleotides are TGTGCCAGCAGCGCTTCACCCCAACAAGAAGCTTTCTTT.

This sequence joins TRBV2 and TRBJ1-5; D unclear. Per germline, CDR1 SNHLY and CDR2 FYNNEI. V was trimmed by 6 bases and J by 5 bases, leaving 8 bases between them. There are 12 residues in the CDR3. CDR3 amino acids: CASSPEDQPQHF. The CDR3 nucleotides read TGTGCCAGCAGCCCAGAGGATCAGCCCCAGCATTTT.

The chain has TRBV6-1 and TRBJ1-4, with a tentative D call TRBD1 (5 bases). The CDR3 runs to 15 residues. Germline lookup yields CDR1 MNHNS and CDR2 SASEGT. The germline V and J ends were trimmed by 1 base and 15 bases, with 21 bases remaining between them. The CDR3 nucleotides are TGTGCCAGCAGTGAAGGGAGGGACGGCGGGGTTTCGGTGTTTTTT. Encoded protein: CASSEGRDGGVSVFF.

The J gene is TRBJ2-5, the V gene TRBV6-1, with 8 nucleotides matching TRBD1. This CDR3 spans 12 amino acids. CDR1 is MNHNS and CDR2 is SASEGT in the germline V gene. Trimming removed 7 bases from V and 11 bases from J; junction bases left unmatched: 9. The CDR3 sequence: CASMQGAMEQYF. The CDR3 DNA reads TGTGCCAGCATGCAGGGGGCGATGGAGCAGTACTTC.

The genes are TRBV29-1 and TRBJ2-7; perhaps TRBD2 as D (6 bases). Germline V gene data show CDR1 as SQVTM and CDR2 as ANQGSEA. The V end was cut by 1 base, the J end by 0 bases, with 10 bases between. CDR3 length: 14 amino acids. Here the CDR3 DNA reads TGCAGCGTTGAAGGGGGGGTAAGCTCCTACGAGCAGTACTTC. Protein sequence: CSVEGGVSSYEQYF.

The chain is built from TRBV7-9 and TRBJ2-5, with TRBD1 as a possible D gene (6 bases). V lost 0 bases and J 4 bases, leaving 9 bases between the germline ends. The germline CDR1 and CDR2 sequences are SEHNR and FQNEAQ (reference sequence). This CDR3 is 14 amino acids long. This CDR3 is CASSLASRGETQYF. As DNA, the CDR3 is TGTGCCAGCAGCTTAGCGAGCAGGGGAGAGACCCAGTACTTC.

V and J are TRBV28 and TRBJ2-1; 7 nucleotides agree with TRBD2. Losses at the gene ends were 7 bases for V and 2 bases for J; bases not matched to a gene: 5. Per the germline V gene, CDR1 is MDHEN and CDR2 is SYDVKM. There are 14 residues in the CDR3. The CDR3 DNA reads as TGTGCCAGCACCGGACTAGATGCCTACAATGAGCAGTTCTTC. This codes for CASTGLDAYNEQFF.

J is TRBJ2-3 and V is TRBV7-9; D may be TRBD1 (6 bases). The germline V gene has CDR1 SEHNR and CDR2 FQNEAQ (reference sequence). The length of the CDR3 is 15 residues. The V and J ends lost 3 bases and 2 bases respectively, with 12 bases between them. The CDR3 region is CASSFSRTVTDTQYF. In nucleotides, the CDR3 is TGTGCCAGCAGCTTTTCCCGGACAGTCACAGATACGCAGTATTTT.

The chain recombines TRBV28 with TRBJ2-7; perhaps TRBD1 as D (5 bases). The germline V gene encodes CDR1 MDHEN and CDR2 SYDVKM. The CDR3 loop spans 12 amino acids. Trimming took 10 bases from V and 7 from J, leaving 17 bases between them. CDR3 residues: CATGKGVGEQYF. DNA for the CDR3: TGTGCCACAGGGAAGGGCGTGGGGGAGCAGTACTTC.

V and J are TRBV19 and TRBJ1-5; D call uncertain. Trimming left V 5 bases short and J 7 bases short, with 24 bases between. Looked up from germline, CDR1 is LNHDA and CDR2 is SQIVND (reference sequence). There are 17 residues in the CDR3. CDR3 bases: TGTGCCAGTAGTCCGCAGTTCGCCGTTACTTTCGGGCAGCCCCAGCATTTT. Protein: CASSPQFAVTFGQPQHF.

The V and J genes are TRBV2 and TRBJ2-1; 7 bases map to TRBD1. With V trimmed by 7 bases and J by 7 bases, 7 bases remained unmatched. The CDR3 spans 13 residues. The germline V gene encodes CDR1 SNHLY and CDR2 FYNNEI. CDR3 loop: CASNRGPWNEQFF. As DNA, the CDR3 is TGTGCCAGCAACAGGGGCCCGTGGAATGAGCAGTTCTTC.

The sample holds one count of this clone. This rearrangement joins TRBV27 to TRBJ1-5; D call uncertain. Trimming left V 3 bases short and J 7 bases short, with 10 bases between. Germline V CDR1 and CDR2: MNHEY, SMNVEV (reference sequence). The CDR3 is 13 residues long. CDR3 protein: CASSFRGGQPQHF. The CDR3 DNA is TGTGCCAGCAGTTTTCGGGGTGGGCAGCCCCAGCATTTT.

The chain couples TRBV7-9 to TRBJ2-3; maybe TRBD1 (5 bases). The CDR3 extends over 14 amino acids. V dropped 5 bases and J dropped 14 bases, with 23 bases sitting between them. The germline V gene encodes CDR1 SEHNR and CDR2 FQNEAQ (reference sequence). CDR3 bases: TGTGCCAGCAGCCAACAAGCCACAGGACATTCAGTGTATTTT. Its translation is CASSQQATGHSVYF.

The gene calls are TRBV27 and TRBJ1-1; 8 bases fit TRBD1. Unmatched junction bases numbered 5, after V lost 6 bases and J lost 5 bases. Germline CDR1 MNHEY, CDR2 SMNVEV (reference sequence). The CDR3 consists of 13 residues. CDR3 region: CASSLRGQTEAFF. CDR3 sequence (DNA): TGTGCCAGCAGCCTCAGGGGGCAAACTGAAGCTTTCTTT.

This clone is a singleton in its sample. The chain uses TRBV28 and TRBJ2-1, with TRBD2 matching 11 bases. Germline V CDR1 and CDR2: MDHEN, SYDVKM. This CDR3 has 15 residues. The ends lost 1 base at V and 6 bases at J; junction bases unmatched: 2. CDR3 protein: CASSLYSGRGNEQFF. In DNA, the CDR3 is TGTGCCAGCAGTTTATATAGCGGGAGGGGCAATGAGCAGTTCTTC.

The genes are TRBV10-3 and TRBJ1-3; D possibly corresponds to TRBD1 (5 bases). CDR1 is ENHRY and CDR2 is SYGVKD in the germline V gene. V lost 10 bases, J lost 2 bases, and 21 bases lay in between. This CDR3 is built from 16 residues. The CDR3 sequence: CATLVGQGGPGNTIYF. The CDR3 DNA reads TGTGCCACCTTGGTGGGGCAGGGTGGCCCTGGAAACACCATATATTTT.

This clone was recorded only once. This chain uses TRBV5-6 with TRBJ2-7, with 8 bases lining up with TRBD1. The CDR3 covers 15 residues. Trimming at V came to 3 bases and at J to 12 bases, leaving 17 bases not matched to a gene. From germline, CDR1 is SGHDT and CDR2 YYEEEE. The CDR3 region has the DNA TGTGCCAGCAGCTCCGGACAGGGACGATCCCTGAGGTGGTACTTC. It yields the protein CASSSGQGRSLRWYF.

Concerning this clone: A read error may produce the germline difference seen at one junction end. This chain uses TRBV7-7 with TRBJ1-1, with 8 nucleotides matching TRBD1. The CDR3 covers 13 residues. The germline gives CDR1 SSHAT, CDR2 FNYEAQ (reference sequence). DNA for the CDR3: TGTGCTAGCAGTATGACAGGGGACACTGAAGCTTTCTTT. This sequence encodes CASSMTGDTEAFF.

The chain joins TRBV7-9 to TRBJ2-6; a weak D match, TRBD2 (5 bases). This CDR3 is 17 amino acids long. Germline CDR1 is SEHNR and CDR2 is FQNEAQ (reference sequence). V lost 5 bases, J lost 0 bases, and 14 bases lay in between. Written as DNA, the CDR3 is TGTGCCAGCAGCGTACCCCGGGGTTTCTCTGGGGCCAACGTCCTGACTTTC. Its protein product is CASSVPRGFSGANVLTF.

This clone appeared a single time. The V call is TRBV25-1, the J call TRBJ1-4, with 7 nucleotides matching TRBD1. Trimming removed 6 bases from V and 5 bases from J; junction bases left unmatched: 6. Germline CDR1 and CDR2: MGHDK and SYGVNS. This CDR3 contains 14 residues. The CDR3 DNA reads as TGTGCCAGCAGCCCGGGACAGCGAAATGAAAAACTGTTTTTT. Protein product: CASSPGQRNEKLFF.

In DNA form, the CDR3 reads TGTGCCAGCAGCTCCCGGGACAGTGCTTACGAGCAGTACTTC. This codes for CASSSRDSAYEQYF. V usage is TRBV7-9 and J usage is TRBJ2-7; 7 positions match TRBD1. CDR3 length: 14 residues. With 4 bases clipped from V and 4 bases from J, the junction kept 7 bases outside the gene matches. The germline V gene encodes CDR1 SEHNR and CDR2 FQNEAQ (reference sequence).

Details on this clone: This specimen includes other DNA sequences encoding the same CDR3. The chain links TRBV27 to TRBJ1-1; no clear D gene. Trimming left V 2 bases short and J 1 base short, with 8 bases between. There are 14 residues in the CDR3. Germline V lookup: CDR1 MNHEY, CDR2 SMNVEV (reference sequence). This CDR3 reads CASSLRGGNTEAFF. The CDR3, as DNA: TGTGCCAGCAGTTTACGGGGTGGGAACACTGAAGCTTTCTTT.

J is TRBJ2-5 and V is TRBV6-1, with D hard to call. Germline values: CDR1 MNHNS, CDR2 SASEGT. The CDR3 sequence is 12 residues long. V was shortened by 2 bases and J by 9 bases, with 10 bases between the two germline ends. The CDR3: CASSESILPQYF. For the CDR3, the DNA is TGTGCCAGCAGTGAAAGCATACTCCCCCAGTACTTC.

The J gene is TRBJ1-1, the V gene TRBV29-1; D is possibly TRBD1 (6 bases). The CDR3 is 13 amino acids. CDR1 and CDR2 (germline): SQVTM, ANQGSEA. Trimming removed 1 base at V and 1 base at J, with 7 bases between. The CDR3 here is CSVEGTENTEAFF. DNA of the CDR3: TGCAGCGTTGAAGGGACAGAGAACACTGAAGCTTTCTTT.

The chain employs TRBV27 and TRBJ1-1; D not certain. The CDR3 is 15 amino acids. Per germline, CDR1 MNHEY and CDR2 SMNVEV (reference sequence). V lost 2 bases and J 0 bases, leaving 10 bases between the germline ends. The CDR3 spells CASSLAPSLNTEAFF. Here the CDR3 DNA reads TGTGCCAGCAGTTTAGCACCGAGCTTGAACACTGAAGCTTTCTTT.

The J gene is TRBJ2-2, the V gene TRBV28; 12 bases are shared with TRBD2. The CDR3 contains 17 residues. The V gene end was trimmed by 8 bases and the J gene end by 1 base; junction bases not matched to a gene: 8. CDR1 and CDR2 from the germline V gene are MDHEN and SYDVKM. CDR3 nucleotides: TGTGCCAGCCGGTTAACTAGCGGGAGGCGGAACACCGGGGAGCTGTTTTTT. Protein product: CASRLTSGRRNTGELFF.

This clone came up once. This rearrangement joins TRBV5-1 to TRBJ2-1; maybe TRBD2 (7 bases). The CDR3 has 13 residues. Looked up from germline, CDR1 is SGHRS and CDR2 is YFSETQ. Trimming removed 7 bases from V and 10 bases from J, with 18 bases in between. CDR3 protein: CASRWGGAREQFF. DNA for the CDR3: TGCGCCAGCCGCTGGGGGGGGGCCAGAGAGCAGTTCTTC.

V and J are TRBV6-5 and TRBJ1-5; the match to TRBD1 covers 8 bases. With V trimmed by 0 bases and J by 3 bases, 1 base remained unmatched. From germline, CDR1 is MNHEY and CDR2 SVGAGI. The CDR3 covers 15 residues. This CDR3 reads CASSYSTGANQPQHF. CDR3 coding DNA: TGTGCCAGCAGTTACTCGACAGGGGCCAATCAGCCCCAGCATTTT.

The V and J genes are TRBV27 and TRBJ2-7; D is possibly TRBD1 (6 bases). From germline, CDR1 is MNHEY and CDR2 SMNVEV (reference sequence). The CDR3 totals 13 residues. The germline V and J ends were trimmed by 4 bases and 3 bases, with 10 bases remaining between them. This CDR3 is CASSSDRYYEQYF. The CDR3 nucleotides are TGTGCCAGCAGTTCTGACAGGTACTACGAGCAGTACTTC.

The chain combines TRBV5-6 with TRBJ2-7, with TRBD1 matching over 7 bases. J lost 1 base, V lost 4 bases, and 5 bases had no gene match. Germline V gene data show CDR1 as SGHDT and CDR2 as YYEEEE. The CDR3 runs 14 residues. CDR3 sequence reads: CASSQGTVSYEQYF. CDR3 coding DNA: TGTGCCAGCAGCCAAGGGACAGTTTCCTACGAGCAGTACTTC.